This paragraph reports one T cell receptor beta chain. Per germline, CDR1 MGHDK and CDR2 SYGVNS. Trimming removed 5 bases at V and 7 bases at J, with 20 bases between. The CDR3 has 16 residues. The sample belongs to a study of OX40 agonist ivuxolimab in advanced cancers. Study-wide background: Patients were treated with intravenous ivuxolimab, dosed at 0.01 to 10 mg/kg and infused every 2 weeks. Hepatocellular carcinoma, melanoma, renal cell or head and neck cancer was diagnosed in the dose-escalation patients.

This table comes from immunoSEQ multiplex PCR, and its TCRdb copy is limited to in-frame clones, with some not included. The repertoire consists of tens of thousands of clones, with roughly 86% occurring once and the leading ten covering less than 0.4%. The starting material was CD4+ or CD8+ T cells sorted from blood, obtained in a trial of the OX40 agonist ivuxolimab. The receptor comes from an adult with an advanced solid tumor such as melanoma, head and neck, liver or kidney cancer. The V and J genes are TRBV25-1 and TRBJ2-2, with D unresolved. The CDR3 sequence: CASSLSDQKGNGELFF. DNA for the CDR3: TGTGCCAGCAGTCTCTCGGACCAAAAAGGGAACGGGGAGCTGTTTTTT.